This T cell receptor (beta chain) was profiled in a study of T cell repertoires in cytomegalovirus infection. Study-wide context: Matching HLA type, along with CMV infection, was indicated by public TCR beta signatures. Study-wide results and caveats: Dominating the ex vivo response were HLA-C-restricted CMV-specific TCR beta clonotypes. CMV carriers having the relevant HLA were flagged by cumulative public TCR beta family frequency.

Note on this clonotype: What it recognizes is unknown.

The V gene lost 5 bases and the J gene lost 6 bases, with 13 bases spanning the gap. Per the germline V gene, CDR1 is SGHVS and CDR2 is FQNEAQ. CDR3 length: 14 amino acids. TCRdb itself ran the reads through MiXCR, one entry per CDR3 protein. The table shows approximately 110,000 distinct CDR3 sequences, with 30% occurring only once. This chain links TRBV7-8 with TRBJ2-2; D not certain. The source material was CD8+ T cells from cultured PBMCs, sampled from culture after CMV antigen stimulation. The source of this sequence is a human donor in good health (CMV status not recorded). Some clones in this sample may be carry-over from other donors' samples. CDR3 in DNA: TGTGCCAGCAGCACCCGCCCCGCTCCCGGGGAGCTGTTTTTT. It translates to CASSTRPAPGELFF.